The 26 T cell receptor beta chains below come from one sample, sequenced in a study of CD8 T cell repertoires and HIV-1 epitope variants. Their specific antigens are unknown. Repertoires were generated with immunoSEQ multiplex PCR, while TCRdb's copy carries only in-frame clones and drops some. This sample yields thousands of clones, of which 65% are seen a single time; roughly 37% belongs to the top ten. Sample: cultured CD8+ T cells derived from PBMCs. These TCRs come from a male donor with HIV.

This sequence joins TRBV5-1 and TRBJ2-1; 8 nucleotides align to TRBD2. CDR3 length equals 15 residues. Unmatched junction bases numbered 5, after V lost 0 bases and J lost 6 bases. Germline values: CDR1 SGHRS, CDR2 YFSETQ. The CDR3 nucleotides read TGCGCCAGCAGCTTGGCGGGACTAGGGGGCAATGAGCAGTTCTTC. Translating it yields CASSLAGLGGNEQFF.

The chain employs TRBV27 and TRBJ1-5; 8 nucleotides match TRBD1. Germline CDR1 and CDR2: MNHEY and SMNVEV (reference sequence). The length of the CDR3 is 16 residues. J lost 3 bases, V lost 1 base, and 5 bases had no gene match. The CDR3 coding sequence is TGTGCCAGCAGTTTATACGGACAGGGAATCAATCAGCCCCAGCATTTT. This encodes CASSLYGQGINQPQHF.

V gene TRBV28 combines with J gene TRBJ2-2, with 11 bases identical to TRBD1. Germline V lookup: CDR1 MDHEN, CDR2 SYDVKM. The CDR3 has 18 residues. V was pared by 2 bases and J by 6 bases, with 11 bases of the junction left unmatched. This CDR3 reads CASSLIRADRGRAGELFF. Here the CDR3 DNA reads TGTGCCAGCAGTTTAATCAGAGCGGACAGGGGGCGCGCCGGGGAGCTGTTTTTT.

The J gene is TRBJ2-1, the V gene TRBV7-9; unclear D gene. The V and J ends lost 5 bases and 6 bases respectively, with 5 bases between them. The CDR3 runs 11 residues. CDR1 SEHNR and CDR2 FQNEAQ come from the germline V gene (reference sequence). The CDR3 loop is CASSGLNEQFF. In DNA, the CDR3 is TGTGCCAGCAGCGGTCTCAATGAGCAGTTCTTC.

The chain links TRBV2 to TRBJ2-7, with D unclear. The CDR3 sequence is 15 residues long. CDR1 and CDR2 (germline): SNHLY, FYNNEI. Trimming took off 0 bases at V and 0 bases at J, with 9 bases between the two ends. In DNA, the CDR3 is TGTGCCAGCAGTGAAGCCTTGGTTAGCTCCTACGAGCAGTACTTC. It specifies CASSEALVSSYEQYF. Variable domain in full (rest from reference TRBV2 and TRBJ2-7): EPEVTQTPSHQVTQMGQEVILRCVPISNHLYFYWYRQILGQKVEFLVSFYNNEISEKSEIFDDQFSVERPDGSNFTLKIRSTKLEDSAMYFCASSEALVSSYEQYFGPGTRLTVT.

The table lists this clone with a few counts. This chain connects TRBV6-5 to TRBJ2-6; 8 nucleotides agree with TRBD1. Trimming removed 2 bases from V and 0 bases from J; junction bases left unmatched: 0. Germline CDR1 is MNHEY and CDR2 is SVGAGI. CDR3 size: 16 residues. In DNA, the CDR3 is TGTGCCAGCAGTTACACAGGGGGCTCTGGGGCCAACGTCCTGACTTTC. Protein: CASSYTGGSGANVLTF.

The sample holds a few counts of this clone. The chain recombines TRBV10-3 with TRBJ1-2; TRBD1 is a possible D gene (6 bases). Between the trimmed V and J ends, which lost 5 bases and 6 bases, there was a span of 22 bases. The CDR3 has 16 residues. Germline V gene data show CDR1 as ENHRY and CDR2 as SYGVKD. The CDR3 spells CAISPQLGEGVNGYTF. CDR3 nucleotides: TGTGCCATCAGTCCTCAACTCGGAGAGGGGGTAAATGGCTACACCTTC.

In this sample, this clone turned up once. This rearrangement joins TRBV19 to TRBJ2-1, with 10 bases identical to TRBD2. Germline lookup yields CDR1 LNHDA and CDR2 SQIVND (reference sequence). V shed 5 bases and J 6 bases; nucleotides not matched to a gene: 7. The CDR3 has 15 amino acids. This chain's CDR3 is CASSPGLALSNEQFF. CDR3 bases: TGTGCCAGTAGTCCGGGACTAGCGCTCTCCAATGAGCAGTTCTTC.

This clone was counted between two and nine times. The chain employs TRBV28 and TRBJ1-2; D is ambiguous. The CDR3 is 15 amino acids. Per the germline V gene, CDR1 is MDHEN and CDR2 is SYDVKM. Trimming pared 4 bases from V and 3 bases from J, leaving 15 bases between. CDR3: CASSYLQVTDYGYTF. For the CDR3, the DNA is TGTGCCAGCAGTTACCTCCAAGTGACGGACTATGGCTACACCTTC.

This chain links TRBV6-5 with TRBJ2-7, with D possibly called TRBD1 or TRBD2 (7 bases each). The germline gives CDR1 MNHEY, CDR2 SVGAGI. Trimming took 8 bases from V and 2 from J, leaving 16 bases between them. CDR3 length equals 14 residues. The CDR3 protein is CASSGGTGAYEQYF. The CDR3 nucleotides read TGTGCCAGCTCGGGGGGAACAGGGGCCTACGAGCAGTACTTC.

This clone was picked up one time. This chain joins TRBV28 and TRBJ2-5; no definite D call. This CDR3 region has 14 residues. The germline CDR1 and CDR2 sequences are MDHEN and SYDVKM. V was cut by 5 bases and J by 5 bases, with 15 bases left in between. CDR3: CASSPVLGRETQYF. In DNA form, the CDR3 reads TGTGCCAGCAGTCCGGTCCTGGGCCGGGAGACCCAGTACTTC.

This chain joins TRBV28 and TRBJ2-7, with 7 bases matching TRBD2. CDR3 length equals 13 residues. Germline CDR1 reads MDHEN; CDR2 reads SYDVKM. The ends lost 5 bases at V and 1 base at J; junction bases unmatched: 2. The chain's CDR3 is CASSGGGSYEQYF. Here the CDR3 DNA reads TGTGCCAGCAGTGGCGGGGGATCCTACGAGCAGTACTTC.

This clone was picked up a small number of times. The chain combines TRBV7-2 with TRBJ1-1; D is uncertain. This CDR3 is built from 12 residues. Germline assignment: CDR1 SGHTA and CDR2 FQGNSA. V lost 3 bases, J lost 6 bases, and 8 bases lay in between. CDR3 amino acids: CASSLGNPEAFF. CDR3 in DNA: TGTGCCAGCAGCTTGGGTAACCCTGAAGCTTTCTTT. Supplemented by reference TRBV7-2 and TRBJ1-1, the full variable domain reads GAGVSQSPSNKVTEKGKDVELRCDPISGHTALYWYRQSLGQGLEFLIYFQGNSAPDKSGLPSDRFSAERTGGSVSTLTIQRTQQEDSAVYLCASSLGNPEAFFGQGTRLTVV.

The chain combines TRBV6-5 with TRBJ2-7; D ambiguous. Germline V gene data show CDR1 as MNHEY and CDR2 as SVGAGI. Trimming took off 2 bases at V and 4 bases at J, with 9 bases between the two ends. The CDR3 spans 13 residues. The CDR3 bases are TGTGCCAGCAGTTACCCAACTCCTTACGAGCAGTACTTC. Translation: CASSYPTPYEQYF.

This clone was found a few times. The V call is TRBV9, the J call TRBJ2-5; D possibly corresponds to TRBD2 (7 bases). Germline assignment: CDR1 SGDLS and CDR2 YYNGEE. With 3 bases removed from V and 2 bases from J, the gap between germline ends came to 17 bases. The CDR3 has 16 amino acids. The CDR3 reads CASSGRGGERQETQYF. The CDR3 DNA is TGTGCCAGCAGCGGACGAGGGGGGGAGAGACAAGAGACCCAGTACTTC.

This sequence joins TRBV13 and TRBJ2-2; D is unresolved. The CDR3 runs to 13 residues. The ends were cut back, 1 base at V and 8 bases at J, with 8 bases in the middle. Germline assignment: CDR1 PRHDT and CDR2 FYEKMQ (reference sequence). CDR3 sequence reads: CASSLATRGELFF. As DNA, the CDR3 is TGTGCCAGCAGCTTAGCCACAAGGGGGGAGCTGTTTTTT.

This clone was detected a few times. This chain connects TRBV7-8 to TRBJ2-7; D is undetermined. Trimming took 3 bases from V and 1 from J, leaving 10 bases between them. The CDR3 extends over 14 amino acids. Germline CDR1 SGHVS, CDR2 FQNEAQ. The CDR3 DNA reads TGTGCCAGCAGCTTGGGAACCGTTTCCTACGAGCAGTACTTC. Its translation is CASSLGTVSYEQYF.

V gene TRBV9 combines with J gene TRBJ2-3; weak D call: TRBD1 (6 bases). Trimming shortened V by 6 bases and J by 0 bases, and 11 bases separated the two germline ends. The CDR3 has 14 residues. The V gene's germline CDR1 is SGDLS and CDR2 YYNGEE. The chain's CDR3 is CASKSTGSTDTQYF. CDR3 sequence (DNA): TGTGCCAGCAAGAGTACAGGGAGCACAGATACGCAGTATTTT.

Turning to this clone: The junction departs from the called germline gene at one end, perhaps through a read error. The chain employs TRBV29-1 and TRBJ1-2; no definite D call. Germline-derived CDR1 and CDR2 are SQVTM and ANQGSEA. The CDR3 consists of 12 residues. CDR3 protein: CGVSTSNYGYTF. CDR3 nucleotide sequence: TGCGGCGTGAGCACCTCTAACTATGGCTACACCTTC.

The gene calls are TRBV9 and TRBJ2-1; 7 bases line up with TRBD1. Germline loops: CDR1 SGDLS, CDR2 YYNGEE. The CDR3 is 14 residues long. J gave up 3 bases and V 3 bases, and 3 bases lay outside the gene matches. The CDR3 reads CASSGQGFYNEQFF. For the CDR3, the DNA is TGTGCCAGCAGCGGACAGGGATTCTACAATGAGCAGTTCTTC. Full variable domain (outside the CDR3, taken from reference TRBV9 and TRBJ2-1): DSGVTQTPKHLITATGQRVTLRCSPRSGDLSVYWYQQSLDQGLQFLIQYYNGEERAKGNILERFSAQQFPDLHSELNLSSLELGDSALYFCASSGQGFYNEQFFGPGTRLTVL.

This clone was found once. The V and J genes are TRBV6-1 and TRBJ2-4; tentatively, D is TRBD1 (5 bases). Between the trimmed V and J ends, which lost 1 base and 10 bases, there was a span of 8 bases. The CDR3 runs 12 residues. Germline V gene lookup returns CDR1 MNHNS and CDR2 SASEGT. CDR3 nucleotide sequence: TGTGCCAGCAGTGAAGGGACATGGATTCAGTACTTC. This translates into CASSEGTWIQYF.

The V gene is TRBV4-3, the J gene TRBJ2-1, with 15 nucleotides matching TRBD2. Germline V lookup: CDR1 LGHNA, CDR2 YSLEER. The CDR3 spans 16 residues. The ends lost 4 bases at V and 4 bases at J; junction bases unmatched: 2. As DNA, the CDR3 is TGCGCCAGCAGCCGGACTAGCGGGGGGGATTACAATGAGCAGTTCTTC. This encodes CASSRTSGGDYNEQFF.

This sequence joins TRBV19 and TRBJ1-1, with D maybe TRBD1 (6 bases). Germline CDR1 and CDR2: LNHDA and SQIVND (reference sequence). V was pared by 4 bases and J by 4 bases, with 10 bases between. CDR3 size: 13 residues. As DNA, the CDR3 is TGTGCCAGTAGTACCTTAGGGGGCACTGAAGCTTTCTTT. Amino acid sequence: CASSTLGGTEAFF.

The sample holds a few counts of this clone. The V gene is TRBV28, the J gene TRBJ2-3; TRBD2 might be the D (6 bases). The V and J ends lost 6 bases and 2 bases respectively, with 15 bases between them. The CDR3 is 15 amino acids. Germline V gives CDR1 MDHEN, CDR2 SYDVKM. CDR3 amino acids: CASRRGTYYTDTQYF. In nucleotides, the CDR3 is TGTGCCAGCAGACGCGGGACTTACTACACAGATACGCAGTATTTT.

This clone was counted a single time. This chain connects TRBV19 to TRBJ2-3, with 12 bases that match TRBD2. After removal of 5 bases from V and 2 bases from J, the junction contained 8 bases not matched to a gene. The germline gives CDR1 LNHDA, CDR2 SQIVND (reference sequence). CDR3 length equals 17 residues. Here the CDR3 reads CASSAASGRGDTDTQYF. CDR3 bases: TGTGCCAGTAGTGCCGCTAGCGGGAGGGGAGACACAGATACGCAGTATTTT.

The J gene is TRBJ2-7, the V gene TRBV25-1; TRBD1 might be the D (6 bases). Germline lookup yields CDR1 MGHDK and CDR2 SYGVNS. This CDR3 contains 13 residues. V lost 1 base and J lost 4, with 8 bases in between. CDR3 bases: TGTGCCAGCAGTGAATGGGACACTTACGAGCAGTACTTC. This gives the protein CASSEWDTYEQYF.